The 28 T cell receptor beta chains presented below share a single source sample, sequenced in a study of cytomegalovirus exposure and HLA in healthy donors. Assay: immunoSEQ multiplex PCR; the TCRdb copy retains only in-frame clones and omits some. The data hold tens of thousands of clones, with 94% observed a single time. The sequenced material came from PBMCs. Receptor source: a young woman in good health and CMV-seropositive.

The J gene is TRBJ1-4, the V gene TRBV4-1, with D perhaps matching TRBD1 (6 bases). From germline, CDR1 is MGHRA and CDR2 YSYEKL. V lost 4 bases and J lost 6, with 15 bases in between. This CDR3 contains 15 residues. The CDR3 sequence is CASSREQGSDEKLFF. CDR3 DNA sequence: TGCGCCAGCAGCCGCGAACAGGGCAGCGATGAAAAACTGTTTTTT.

CDR3 DNA sequence: TGCGCCAGCAGCCAAGATCTTGGGCCCTTAGCGGTAAGCTCCTACGAGCAGTACTTC. Translating it yields CASSQDLGPLAVSSYEQYF. This chain joins TRBV4-3 and TRBJ2-7, with a weak D call TRBD2 (6 bases). This CDR3 has 19 amino acids. The V and J ends lost 0 bases and 0 bases respectively, with 21 bases between them. The germline gives CDR1 LGHNA, CDR2 YSLEER.

V gene TRBV10-2 combines with J gene TRBJ1-1; TRBD1 is a possible D gene (5 bases). Trimming removed 3 bases from V and 0 bases from J, with 17 bases in between. CDR3 length equals 17 residues. Germline-derived CDR1 and CDR2 are WSHSY and SAAADI. The CDR3: CASSEVSWQGMNTEAFF. The DNA for the CDR3 is TGCGCCAGCAGTGAAGTCTCCTGGCAGGGAATGAACACTGAAGCTTTCTTT.

The chain has TRBV7-2 and TRBJ2-1; 11 bases agree with TRBD2. CDR1 and CDR2 (germline): SGHTA, FQGNSA. The CDR3 is 16 residues long. J gave up 3 bases and V 1 base, and 2 bases lay outside the gene matches. The CDR3 DNA reads TGTGCCAGCAGCTTAGTTACTAGCGGGAGCTACAATGAGCAGTTCTTC. Translation: CASSLVTSGSYNEQFF.

The gene calls are TRBV2 and TRBJ2-7, with D possibly being TRBD1 (6 bases). The CDR3 contains 12 residues. Germline lookup yields CDR1 SNHLY and CDR2 FYNNEI. The V and J ends lost 4 bases and 4 bases respectively, with 8 bases between them. The CDR3 DNA reads as TGTGCCAGCAGTGTGCAGGGGTACGAGCAGTACTTC. This sequence encodes CASSVQGYEQYF.

The V call is TRBV4-1, the J call TRBJ1-6, with D maybe TRBD1 (6 bases). Germline V lookup: CDR1 MGHRA, CDR2 YSYEKL. V was clipped by 3 bases and J by 6 bases, with 12 bases between them. The CDR3 extends over 15 amino acids. The CDR3 nucleotides read TGCGCCAGCAGCCAGCCCGGACAGACTAATTCACCCCTCCACTTT. Its translation: CASSQPGQTNSPLHF.

CDR3 in DNA: TGCGCCAGCAGCCACCTCCTGGGGAGGAACTATGGCTACACCTTC. It codes for CASSHLLGRNYGYTF. The chain joins TRBV4-1 to TRBJ1-2; the D is unclear. The ends were cut back, 3 bases at V and 2 bases at J, with 13 bases in the middle. This CDR3 spans 15 amino acids. CDR1 MGHRA and CDR2 YSYEKL come from the germline V gene.

This clone was seen a single time. The chain carries TRBV27 and TRBJ2-1; 9 nucleotides match TRBD2. The ends lost 3 bases at V and 6 bases at J; junction bases unmatched: 6. Germline-derived CDR1 and CDR2 are MNHEY and SMNVEV (reference sequence). The CDR3 spans 15 residues. The chain's CDR3 is CASSLSASGINEQFF. The CDR3 bases are TGTGCCAGCAGTTTGTCGGCTAGCGGGATCAATGAGCAGTTCTTC.

This clone has more than one count but fewer than ten. The chain is built from TRBV7-2 and TRBJ2-5; 8 bases are shared with TRBD2. V lost 5 bases, J lost 5 bases, and 7 bases stayed unmatched. Germline assignment: CDR1 SGHTA and CDR2 FQGNSA. This CDR3 region has 14 residues. Written as DNA, the CDR3 is TGTGCCAGCAGCCGCCCGGGAGGGGCGGAGACCCAGTACTTC. Its translation is CASSRPGGAETQYF. Based on the CDR3 plus reference TRBV7-2 and TRBJ2-5, the full variable domain is GAGVSQSPSNKVTEKGKDVELRCDPISGHTALYWYRQSLGQGLEFLIYFQGNSAPDKSGLPSDRFSAERTGGSVSTLTIQRTQQEDSAVYLCASSRPGGAETQYFGPGTRLLVL.

The chain has TRBV15 and TRBJ2-1; 9 nucleotides align to TRBD1. Germline CDR1 reads LNHNV; CDR2 reads YYDKDF (reference sequence). V shed 0 bases and J 8 bases; nucleotides not matched to a gene: 5. The CDR3 extends over 15 amino acids. The CDR3 DNA follows: TGTGCCACCAGCAGAGACGGGACAGGGCAAGATGAGCAGTTCTTC. Its protein product is CATSRDGTGQDEQFF.

This clone was recorded only once. The rearrangement uses TRBV7-8 and TRBJ2-7; 7 positions match TRBD2. The CDR3 length is 18 residues. V dropped 2 bases and J dropped 2; count of bases not matched to a gene: 15. Germline CDR1 is SGHVS and CDR2 is FQNEAQ. The CDR3 loop reads CASSLKGLAATIPYEQYF. The CDR3 DNA follows: TGTGCCAGCAGCTTAAAGGGTCTAGCGGCCACTATTCCCTACGAGCAGTACTTC.

The gene calls are TRBV6-1 and TRBJ1-1, with D tentatively TRBD1 (6 bases). The CDR3 has 13 amino acids. V shed 6 bases and J shed 2 bases, with 10 bases lying between them. Germline V gene lookup returns CDR1 MNHNS and CDR2 SASEGT. The CDR3 here is CASRLQGNTEAFF. The DNA for the CDR3 is TGTGCCAGCAGACTACAGGGAAACACTGAAGCTTTCTTT.

The gene calls are TRBV2 and TRBJ2-1; 14 nucleotides align to TRBD2. V dropped 8 bases and J dropped 10; count of bases not matched to a gene: 10. The CDR3 contains 15 residues. Germline values: CDR1 SNHLY, CDR2 FYNNEI. The chain's CDR3 is CASGETSGGAGEQFF. In DNA, the CDR3 is TGTGCCAGCGGGGAGACTAGCGGGGGGGCAGGCGAGCAGTTCTTC. Variable domain in full (rest from reference TRBV2 and TRBJ2-1): EPEVTQTPSHQVTQMGQEVILRCVPISNHLYFYWYRQILGQKVEFLVSFYNNEISEKSEIFDDQFSVERPDGSNFTLKIRSTKLEDSAMYFCASGETSGGAGEQFFGPGTRLTVL.

This clone was counted only a few times. This chain connects TRBV2 to TRBJ2-7; 7 nucleotides match TRBD1. Per germline, CDR1 SNHLY and CDR2 FYNNEI. Trimming took 3 bases from V and 2 from J; bases not matched to a gene: 4. The CDR3 has 14 residues. CDR3 sequence (DNA): TGTGCCAGCAGTGACCCCGGGACAGCCTACGAGCAGTACTTC. Its translation is CASSDPGTAYEQYF. Looking up the rest from reference TRBV2 and TRBJ2-7 gives the full variable domain: EPEVTQTPSHQVTQMGQEVILRCVPISNHLYFYWYRQILGQKVEFLVSFYNNEISEKSEIFDDQFSVERPDGSNFTLKIRSTKLEDSAMYFCASSDPGTAYEQYFGPGTRLTVT.

The genes are TRBV4-3 and TRBJ2-2; D might be TRBD2 (6 bases). V shed 1 base and J shed 1 base, with 13 bases lying between them. The CDR3 extends over 17 amino acids. Germline V gives CDR1 LGHNA, CDR2 YSLEER. The CDR3 DNA is TGCGCCAGCAGCCAAGGCGGAAGGGGACTGAACACCGGGGAGCTGTTTTTT. Protein product: CASSQGGRGLNTGELFF.

The chain links TRBV11-2 to TRBJ2-2; 8 bases are a match to TRBD1. This CDR3 has 14 amino acids. V gave up 2 bases and J gave up 7 bases; unmatched junction bases: 3. Per germline, CDR1 SGHAT and CDR2 FQNNGV. CDR3 region: CASSLQGANGELFF. Here the CDR3 DNA reads TGTGCCAGCAGCTTACAGGGGGCAAACGGGGAGCTGTTTTTT.

The rearrangement uses TRBV2 and TRBJ1-5, with 9 positions matching TRBD1. Germline trimming cut 6 bases from V and 4 bases from J; bases unmatched to any gene: 4. The CDR3 covers 14 residues. Per germline, CDR1 SNHLY and CDR2 FYNNEI. The CDR3 coding sequence is TGTGCCAGCAGGGAACAGGGGGCGAATCAGCCCCAGCATTTT. Protein product: CASREQGANQPQHF.

The CDR3 nucleotides are TGTGCCAGCAGCCCGTTGGAGGGGGCGCGGGGGGCCAACGTCCTGACTTTC. Its translation: CASSPLEGARGANVLTF. J is TRBJ2-6 and V is TRBV7-9; D is possibly TRBD1 (7 bases). V was trimmed by 5 bases and J by 4 bases, leaving 18 bases between them. The CDR3 spans 17 residues. CDR1 and CDR2 from the germline V gene are SEHNR and FQNEAQ (reference sequence).

The rearrangement links TRBV4-2 to TRBJ2-3; tentative D call: TRBD2 (6 bases). V lost 4 bases and J lost 1, with 12 bases in between. The germline V gene has CDR1 LGHNA and CDR2 YNFKEQ. The CDR3 sequence is 15 residues long. For the CDR3, the DNA is TGTGCCAGCAGCCTCCCGGGACTTGGCACAGATACGCAGTATTTT. This sequence encodes CASSLPGLGTDTQYF.

The genes are TRBV11-2 and TRBJ2-5; no clear D. The germline V and J ends were trimmed by 6 bases and 2 bases, with 7 bases remaining between them. Germline V gene lookup returns CDR1 SGHAT and CDR2 FQNNGV. This CDR3 has 12 amino acids. The CDR3 region is CASSPNQETQYF. For the CDR3, the DNA is TGTGCCAGCAGTCCTAATCAAGAGACCCAGTACTTC.

The chain is built from TRBV5-6 and TRBJ1-1; D ambiguous. The CDR3 totals 16 residues. V shed 1 base and J shed 4 bases, with 17 bases lying between them. Germline V CDR1 and CDR2: SGHDT, YYEEEE. The CDR3 protein is CASSLNQGSRGTEAFF. CDR3 coding DNA: TGTGCCAGCAGCTTGAATCAAGGGAGTCGTGGCACTGAAGCTTTCTTT.

The chain has TRBV2 and TRBJ1-1, with TRBD1 as a possible D gene (6 bases). With 4 bases removed from V and 3 bases from J, the gap between germline ends came to 9 bases. From germline, CDR1 is SNHLY and CDR2 FYNNEI. The CDR3 runs to 13 residues. The CDR3 reads CASSGQEYTEAFF. The CDR3 nucleotides are TGTGCCAGCAGTGGACAGGAGTACACTGAAGCTTTCTTT.

This clone has a single count. This chain uses TRBV7-9 with TRBJ1-3; 8 bases are shared with TRBD1. Germline CDR1 SEHNR, CDR2 FQNEAQ (reference sequence). The CDR3 runs 19 residues. With 5 bases clipped from V and 0 bases from J, the junction kept 15 bases outside the gene matches. This CDR3 reads CASSHTGGTESSSGNTIYF. The CDR3 coding sequence is TGTGCCAGCAGCCATACAGGGGGGACGGAGTCTAGCTCTGGAAACACCATATATTTT.

The J gene is TRBJ1-1, the V gene TRBV28, with unresolved D. Per germline, CDR1 MDHEN and CDR2 SYDVKM. V dropped 9 bases and J dropped 2 bases, with 10 bases sitting between them. The CDR3 covers 12 residues. CDR3 nucleotides: TGTGCCAGTGAGATCCGAAACACTGAAGCTTTCTTT. Residues: CASEIRNTEAFF.

The V gene is TRBV7-6, the J gene TRBJ2-1; 10 bases agree with TRBD2. The CDR3 has 16 amino acids. The J segment lost 7 bases and the V segment lost 1 base, leaving 7 bases of the junction unmatched. Germline loops: CDR1 SGHVS, CDR2 FNYEAQ. In nucleotides, the CDR3 is TGTGCCAGCAGCTTAGATCGCCTAGCGGGAGCTAATGAGCAGTTCTTC. It is translated as CASSLDRLAGANEQFF.

For the CDR3, the DNA is TGTGCCAGCAGCTTACGGTTGGGCGCAGGAGCTTTCTTT. Translated: CASSLRLGAGAFF. This chain uses TRBV11-2 with TRBJ1-1; unclear D gene. CDR1 is SGHAT, CDR2 FQNNGV, per germline. V lost 2 bases and J lost 10, with 14 bases in between. This CDR3 has 13 amino acids.

This clone was seen only once. The chain carries TRBV7-9 and TRBJ1-5; unclear D gene. Per germline, CDR1 SEHNR and CDR2 FQNEAQ (reference sequence). CDR3 length equals 15 residues. V was trimmed by 1 base and J by 1 base, leaving 8 bases between them. CDR3 sequence: CASSLDYGSNQPQHF. The DNA for the CDR3 is TGTGCCAGCAGCTTAGATTACGGGAGCAATCAGCCCCAGCATTTT.

V gene TRBV28 combines with J gene TRBJ1-2; D is ambiguous. The V end was cut by 3 bases, the J end by 8 bases, with 13 bases between. CDR3 length equals 13 residues. Germline lookup yields CDR1 MDHEN and CDR2 SYDVKM. CDR3 region: CASSFPLMGGYTF. CDR3 in DNA: TGTGCCAGCAGTTTTCCCTTAATGGGCGGCTACACCTTC.